The present entry profiles one TCR beta chain with its context. Original processing methods: Amplifying reference gene primers gave estimates of nucleated cell counts. Clones were read by immunoSEQ multiplex PCR, and TCRdb kept only the in-frame ones, dropping some. For V, J and clone size, that table is used; D and trimming come from the DNA. This table has about 45,000 clones, roughly 87% appearing once. This record comes from a study of blood T cell repertoires in COVID-19. Overall study: COVID-19 samples from acute and convalescent phases originated in the United States, Italy and Spain. Sources were T cells, B-cell-depleted T cells, or PBMCs; the material itself was cDNA or gDNA.

Sequencing used peripheral blood. The clonotype comes from a woman of 80 years or more in a cohort sampled during active or convalescent COVID-19.

CDR3 loop: CASRRAEKYSNQPQHF. CDR3 DNA: TGTGCCAGCAGGAGGGCCGAAAAGTATAGCAATCAGCCCCAGCATTTT. The chain recombines TRBV2 with TRBJ1-5; the D is unclear. There are 16 residues in the CDR3. V gave up 6 bases and J gave up 0 bases, with 15 bases separating them. Looked up from germline, CDR1 is SNHLY and CDR2 is FYNNEI.